The subject of this entry is one T cell receptor beta chain. It has no known antigen specificity. Base qualities are missing; no much larger clone stands one base away. Hyperthyroidism patients were aged 18 to 65 years and newly diagnosed, with disease duration of less than 2 months. Any patient with an uncontrolled infection, another autoimmune disease, pregnancy or lactation was excluded. Diagnoses relied on clinical symptoms, serum thyroxine and TRAb, thyroid ultrasound and orbital computed tomography. For progressor patients, blood was drawn at the first diagnosis of hyperthyroidism, before any ophthalmopathy symptoms had appeared. PBMCs were separated from roughly 9.6 ml of fresh peripheral blood using Ficoll-Paque density gradient centrifugation. Progressor patients were first diagnosed with Graves' hyperthyroidism and then developed ophthalmopathy during follow-up. Total RNA was extracted using Trizol reagent, and RNA quality was assessed on an Agilent 2100 Bioanalyzer.

These data are taken from a study of T cells in Graves' hyperthyroidism and ophthalmopathy (dated by TCRdb to the late 2010s). Broadly, across the study: Peripheral blood samples were taken at initial diagnosis, before any treatment was given. A discovery cohort of about 100 patients, roughly 45 with Graves' ophthalmopathy and approximately 60 with stable Graves' hyperthyroidism, was used to find distinguishing TCR V-J signatures. Prospective prediction of ophthalmopathy was tested in an independent validation cohort of 18 to 20 hyperthyroidism patients and 17 patients who later progressed to ophthalmopathy. In about six Graves' hyperthyroidism patients, the study also compared T-cell repertoires from thyroid tissue with T-cell repertoires from blood. The paper describes TCR Vbeta CDR3 sequencing of roughly 130 peripheral blood samples, made up of some 40 ophthalmopathy patients, over 70 hyperthyroidism patients and 17 progressor patients. After blood sampling, hyperthyroidism patients were treated with methimazole at a starting dose of 30 mg daily, and ophthalmopathy patients were treated with high-dose intravenous methylprednisolone. The approximately 100 discovery patients were divided at random into training and test sets in a 7:3 ratio. On the study overall, not on this receptor specifically: Blood samples also contained most of the expanded thyroid clonotypes (frequency above 0.001), which suggests that blood repertoires may reflect thyroid immune responses. In validation, the model predicted progression to ophthalmopathy a median of about 5.9 months before onset, with over 60% sensitivity and 72.22% specificity. Ophthalmopathy was separated from stable hyperthyroidism by a 13 V-J signature model, with 87.88% sensitivity and roughly 81% specificity obtained in cross-validation and 80%/75% obtained in testing. No statistical method was used to fix the sample size in advance, and group allocation was not hidden from the investigators.

The TCR beta CDR3 regions were amplified from the RNA transcripts. A first-round RT-PCR of the TCR CDR3 used the HTBI primer set with the Qiagen OneStep RT-PCR kit. Libraries were constructed in a second round of multiplex PCR, after which size selection and purification were carried out. Paired-end sequencing of the libraries was performed with 100 bp reads on an Illumina HiSeq2000. Under the source paper's analysis protocol: SOAPnuke was used to process the raw data, removing reads that contained adapters or uncalled bases, had a mean Phred below 15, or lacked an exact match to the constant primer or identifier. COPE v1.2.5 was used to merge the high-quality paired reads, and each unique nucleotide sequence was defined as a clonotype. MiTCR v1.1 was used to align the clonotypes against IMGT TRBV, TRBD and TRBJ reference segments. Only V-J combinations with frequency above 0.0001, covering roughly 99% of repertoires, were analysed. The TCS score was defined as F50 (clonal expansion) divided by E x V (chaos), with BLOSUM62-based TCRdist calculated between CDR3 peptides within each V-J. Welch's t-statistics and random forest reduced approximately 520 V-J features to around 14, which were used in a naive Bayes classifier (R e1071). The public reads were reanalyzed by TCRdb: fastp trimming at Q25, MiXCR alignment, in-frame beta chains only. Rows are unified per CDR3 protein, each entry keeping the most common DNA and genes. TCRdb's processing, not the authors' own work, is the source of the V and J calls. The sample has 250,000 to 300,000 distinct CDR3 sequences on record, roughly 14% of them singletons. The leading ten clones occupy more than 7.5% of the sample.

V gives up 3 bases and J gives up 5 bases, and the segment between their germline ends measures 14 bases. There are 14 amino acids in the CDR3, from cysteine to phenylalanine inclusive. The retained sequence is limited to the CDR3, 42 bases, with the frame set at the first base. CDR1 and CDR2 (MNHEY, SMNVEV) derive from the germline V gene (reference sequence). This clonotype originated in a woman aged 25 to 39 with Graves' hyperthyroidism that later progressed to Graves' ophthalmopathy. Here the chain combines TRBV27 and TRBJ2-7; the D region possibly corresponds to TRBD2 (5 bases align). The material sequenced was blood. The sequenced DNA: TGTGCCAGCAGTTTCCTGGGGAGTAACGACGAGCAGTACTTC. This encodes CASSFLGSNDEQYF.